The rows below give T cell receptor beta chains drawn from one sample of a study of blood T cell repertoires in COVID-19. TCRdb's copy holds only in-frame clones and misses some; the assay was immunoSEQ multiplex PCR. The sample has 250,000 to 300,000 clones, over 75% seen once; the top ten hold about 0.8%. Sequencing was carried out using peripheral blood. These receptors came from a woman in her 30s with acute or convalescent COVID-19. CDR3s include the opening cysteine and the closing phenylalanine or tryptophan. D genes are given only for firm matches. Clone size is stated in some rows and not others, as once, few, many or a class when expanded.

clone_size j_call d_call v_call cdr3_aa cdr3_nt
- TRBJ2-1 - TRBV5-4 CASSLERTSYEQFF TGTGCCAGCAGCTTGGAGCGGACGAGCTATGAGCAGTTCTTC
- TRBJ1-2 TRBD1 TRBV11-2 CASSYVGTGFFQGGYTF TGTGCCAGCAGCTACGTGGGGACAGGGTTTTTTCAGGGTGGCTACACCTTC
few TRBJ2-2 TRBD1 TRBV27 CASSFTGGTGELFF TGTGCCAGCAGTTTTACAGGGGGCACCGGGGAGCTGTTTTTT
once TRBJ2-1 TRBD2 TRBV4-2 CASSQVSASGVYNEQFF TGTGCCAGCAGCCAAGTGTCGGCTAGCGGAGTCTACAATGAGCAGTTCTTC
- TRBJ2-2 TRBD2 TRBV18 CASSPSSGRGTGELFF TGTGCCAGCTCTCCCTCAAGCGGGAGAGGGACCGGGGAGCTGTTTTTT
- TRBJ2-5 TRBD2 TRBV5-1 CASSFLAGREETQYF TGCGCCAGCAGTTTCTTAGCGGGAAGAGAGGAGACCCAGTACTTC
once TRBJ2-2 - TRBV5-1 CASSEGAGTGELFF TGCGCCAGCAGTGAGGGAGCTGGGACCGGGGAGCTGTTTTTT
- TRBJ1-1 - TRBV12-3/TRBV12-4 CASSLVEEAFF TGTGCCAGCAGTTTGGTGGAGGAAGCTTTCTTT
- TRBJ2-5 - TRBV6-5 CASSQGAETQYF TGTGCCAGCTCTCAAGGGGCGGAGACCCAGTACTTC
- TRBJ1-1 - TRBV30 CAWSVWGGVNTEAFF TGTGCCTGGAGTGTTTGGGGAGGGGTGAACACTGAAGCTTTCTTT
- TRBJ2-1 - TRBV19 CASSIGGNGVDEQFF TGTGCCAGTAGTATAGGCGGAAACGGGGTCGATGAGCAGTTCTTC
- TRBJ1-2 TRBD1 TRBV5-1 CASSNDRDFGYTF TGCGCCAGCAGCAATGACAGGGACTTTGGCTACACCTTC
- TRBJ1-3 TRBD1 TRBV4-1 CASSRQETLDRVSSSGNTIYF TGCGCCAGCAGCCGACAGGAGACTTTGGACAGGGTGTCTTCCTCTGGAAACACCATATATTTT
- TRBJ2-3 TRBD2 TRBV25-1 CASSVAGGTDTQYF TGTGCCAGCAGTGTTGCGGGAGGCACAGATACGCAGTATTTT
once TRBJ2-3 - TRBV19 CASIQGDTQYF TGTGCCAGTATCCAGGGAGATACGCAGTATTTT
- TRBJ1-5 - TRBV19 CASSIGVTVSNQPQHF TGTGCCAGTAGTATCGGGGTCACAGTGAGCAATCAGCCCCAGCATTTT
- TRBJ1-5 - TRBV29-1 CSVGGRGQPQHF TGCAGCGTTGGGGGCAGGGGTCAGCCCCAGCATTTT
- TRBJ2-7 TRBD2 TRBV24-1 CATSDLGSGRESYEQYF TGTGCCACCAGTGATTTGGGTAGCGGGAGGGAATCCTACGAGCAGTACTTC
- TRBJ2-1 TRBD2 TRBV5-1 CASSLEGLAGYNEQFF TGCGCCAGCAGCTTGGAGGGACTAGCCGGCTACAATGAGCAGTTCTTC
- TRBJ2-2 - TRBV29-1 CSVSNSITLSFPGELFF TGCAGCGTTTCTAACTCTATTACTCTTTCTTTCCCCGGGGAGCTGTTTTTT
- TRBJ2-7 TRBD2 TRBV6-5 CASRPSGSSYEQYF TGTGCCAGCAGGCCTAGCGGGAGCTCCTACGAGCAGTACTTC
- TRBJ1-3 TRBD1 TRBV29-1 CSVRGTGSGNTIYF TGCAGCGTTCGTGGGACAGGCTCTGGAAACACCATATATTTT